One and the same sample provided the 11 T cell receptor beta chains below, sequenced in a study of blood T cell repertoires in COVID-19. Some clones are missing from TCRdb's copy, which holds only in-frame ones; the method was immunoSEQ multiplex PCR. The sample has under 200,000 clones, approximately 83% seen once. The sample taken for sequencing was peripheral blood. The receptors derive from a woman between 55 and 75 years old with acute or convalescent COVID-19.

The chain recombines TRBV6-5 with TRBJ2-7, with 9 bases fitting TRBD1. The CDR3 is 15 amino acids. Germline loops: CDR1 MNHEY, CDR2 SVGAGI. J was trimmed by 9 bases and V by 5 bases; bases with no gene match: 14. CDR3 in amino acids: CASSRQGERVGAQYF. DNA for the CDR3: TGTGCCAGCAGTCGACAGGGGGAGAGGGTCGGGGCGCAGTACTTC.

The chain recombines TRBV7-2 with TRBJ2-3, with 9 bases lining up with TRBD2. The CDR3 runs 15 residues. Germline V gene lookup returns CDR1 SGHTA and CDR2 FQGNSA. V was clipped by 5 bases and J by 11 bases; unmatched bases: 14. In DNA form, the CDR3 reads TGTGCCAGCAGCCAGAGCGGGGGGCCGGCCGAAATGCAGTATTTT. Its translation: CASSQSGGPAEMQYF. Full variable domain (outside the CDR3, taken from reference TRBV7-2 and TRBJ2-3): GAGVSQSPSNKVTEKGKDVELRCDPISGHTALYWYRQSLGQGLEFLIYFQGNSAPDKSGLPSDRFSAERTGGSVSTLTIQRTQQEDSAVYLCASSQSGGPAEMQYFGPGTRLTVL.

The CDR3 is CASSLYDRASYGYTF. The CDR3 nucleotides read TGTGCCAGCAGCTTGTACGACAGGGCGTCCTATGGCTACACCTTC. The J gene is TRBJ1-2, the V gene TRBV5-6; 7 positions agree with TRBD1. The germline V gene encodes CDR1 SGHDT and CDR2 YYEEEE. With 1 base clipped from V and 4 bases from J, the junction kept 7 bases outside the gene matches. The CDR3 sequence is 15 residues long.

The chain has TRBV15 and TRBJ2-7, with 9 bases fitting TRBD1. Looked up from germline, CDR1 is LNHNV and CDR2 is YYDKDF (reference sequence). This CDR3 is 14 amino acids long. J gave up 6 bases and V 9 bases, and 12 bases lay outside the gene matches. The CDR3 loop reads CATDKDRGEGEQYF. The CDR3 nucleotides read TGTGCCACAGATAAGGACAGGGGTGAGGGCGAGCAGTACTTC.

The chain uses TRBV6-5 and TRBJ1-2, with D possibly matching TRBD1 (5 bases). CDR1 and CDR2 (germline): MNHEY, SVGAGI. The ends were cut back, 2 bases at V and 3 bases at J, with 10 bases in the middle. This CDR3 is 14 amino acids long. As DNA, the CDR3 is TGTGCCAGCAGTTACCGGCAGGGATACTATGGCTACACCTTC. Amino acid sequence: CASSYRQGYYGYTF.

The chain links TRBV7-3 to TRBJ2-1; 8 nucleotides match TRBD1. CDR1 is SGHTA and CDR2 is FQGTGA in the germline V gene. This CDR3 spans 18 amino acids. The junction had 9 bases not matched to a gene; V was cut back by 2 bases and J by 0 bases. In DNA form, the CDR3 reads TGTGCCAGCAGCTTAGCCGGGACAGGCCCGAGCTCCTACAATGAGCAGTTCTTC. It codes for CASSLAGTGPSSYNEQFF.

CDR3 DNA sequence: TGTGCCTGGAGTGTAGGGACAGGGAATCGTGGAAAACTGTTTTTT. This sequence encodes CAWSVGTGNRGKLFF. The genes are TRBV30 and TRBJ1-4; 9 nucleotides align to TRBD1. The CDR3 runs to 15 residues. The germline V gene encodes CDR1 GTSNPN and CDR2 SVGIG (reference sequence). Trimming removed 0 bases from V and 10 bases from J; junction bases left unmatched: 9. Full variable domain (outside the CDR3, taken from reference TRBV30 and TRBJ1-4): SQTIHQWPATLVQPVGSPLSLECTVEGTSNPNLYWYRQAAGRGLQLLFYSVGIGQISSEVPQNLSASRPQDRQFILSSKKLLLSDSGFYLCAWSVGTGNRGKLFFGSGTQLSVL.

This sequence joins TRBV12-3 or TRBV12-4 and TRBJ1-2, with 8 bases matching TRBD1. The CDR3 has 13 residues. After removal of 3 bases from V and 4 bases from J, the junction contained 1 base not matched to a gene. In DNA form, the CDR3 reads TGTGCCAGCAGTTTTACAGGGGGCTATGGCTACACCTTC. This gives the protein CASSFTGGYGYTF.

This clone was observed a single time. CDR3 region: CASSRRLAPDNNEQFF. As DNA, the CDR3 is TGTGCCAGCAGCCGGCGACTAGCGCCTGATAACAATGAGCAGTTCTTC. This sequence joins TRBV4-2 and TRBJ2-1; 8 bases fit TRBD2. The CDR3 consists of 16 residues. Germline V gene sequence: CDR1 LGHNA, CDR2 YNFKEQ. The V and J ends lost 4 bases and 5 bases, in that order; junction bases with no gene match: 10.

The CDR3 nucleotides are TGTGCCAGCAGCTTAACGTGGGACAGGAGACGAAACTATGGCTACACCTTC. It codes for CASSLTWDRRRNYGYTF. The gene calls are TRBV7-2 and TRBJ1-2; 8 bases match TRBD1. The CDR3 totals 17 residues. CDR1 SGHTA and CDR2 FQGNSA come from the germline V gene. Germline trimming cut 2 bases from V and 2 bases from J; bases unmatched to any gene: 10.

V gene TRBV28 combines with J gene TRBJ1-3, with TRBD1 matching over 8 bases. Per germline, CDR1 MDHEN and CDR2 SYDVKM. CDR3 length: 14 amino acids. The V gene end was trimmed by 8 bases and the J gene end by 4 bases; junction bases not matched to a gene: 7. The CDR3 reads CASGVQGAGNTIYF. Here the CDR3 DNA reads TGTGCCAGCGGCGTGCAGGGGGCCGGAAACACCATATATTTT.